This T cell receptor beta chain emerged from a study of cytomegalovirus exposure and HLA in healthy donors. Study-level results: In a later analysis, approximately 15,000 TCR beta sequences were associated with HLA alleles at 0.05 false discovery rate.

PCR was performed using 60 Vbeta and 13 Jbeta primers. The method was immunoSEQ multiplex PCR; TCRdb's version includes in-frame clones alone and lacks a portion of them. The table lists approximately 160,000 clones, around 68% of them singletons. This clone has a handful of counts. Its antigen is unknown. Germline CDR1 LNHNV, CDR2 YYDKDF (reference sequence). With 0 bases clipped from V and 8 bases from J, the junction kept 9 bases outside the gene matches. There are 15 residues in the CDR3. The TCR originated in a woman in her thirties or forties in good health and CMV-seropositive. The chain recombines TRBV15 with TRBJ1-1; 7 nucleotides match TRBD1. The material sequenced was PBMCs. CDR3 amino acids: CATSRDSDRTNEAFF. DNA for the CDR3: TGTGCCACCAGCAGAGATTCGGACAGGACGAACGAAGCTTTCTTT.